This T cell receptor (beta chain) was found in a study of blood T cell repertoires in COVID-19. In the authors' workflow: The authors estimated nucleated cell counts from reference gene primer amplification. Produced via immunoSEQ multiplex PCR; TCRdb's table is partial and in-frame only. Clonal size and the V and J genes are those of that table, whereas D and trimming came from the DNA. The data hold some 200,000 clones, with 80% to 85% observed a single time. Germline trimming cut 4 bases from V and 4 bases from J; bases unmatched to any gene: 7. The germline gives CDR1 GTSNPN, CDR2 SVGIG (reference sequence). The CDR3 extends over 14 amino acids.

V is TRBV30 and J is TRBJ1-2; TRBD1 matches 9 bases. This sequence originates from an older woman with acute or convalescent COVID-19. Sample: peripheral blood. The CDR3 spells CAWKGQGFSYGYTF. As DNA, the CDR3 is TGTGCCTGGAAGGGACAGGGATTTAGCTATGGCTACACCTTC.